This T cell receptor (beta chain) stems from a study of graft-versus-host responses after intestinal transplantation. Notes on the study in general: Early post-transplant HvG declines showed an association with peak circulating GvH clone levels.

With respect to this clone: Its specificity is not known.

TCRdb's copy holds only in-frame clones and misses some; the assay was immunoSEQ multiplex PCR. This sample yields just under 30,000 clones, of which around 83% are seen a single time; under 3.5% belongs to the top ten. This CDR3 contains 16 residues. Trimming pared 3 bases from V and 6 bases from J, leaving 18 bases between. CDR1 is LNHNV, CDR2 YYDKDF, per germline (reference sequence). Intraepithelial lymphocytes and lamina propria lymphocytes were released through processing of graft tissue. The receptor comes from a human patient who received an intestinal transplant, so some T cells may come from the graft donor. The rearrangement uses TRBV15 and TRBJ1-5; D gene ambiguous. The material was ileum tissue, obtained 98 days after intestinal transplantation. In nucleotides, the CDR3 is TGTGCCACCAGCAGCGACGGACCCCCCCGGAGTCAGCCCCAGCATTTT. This encodes CATSSDGPPRSQPQHF.